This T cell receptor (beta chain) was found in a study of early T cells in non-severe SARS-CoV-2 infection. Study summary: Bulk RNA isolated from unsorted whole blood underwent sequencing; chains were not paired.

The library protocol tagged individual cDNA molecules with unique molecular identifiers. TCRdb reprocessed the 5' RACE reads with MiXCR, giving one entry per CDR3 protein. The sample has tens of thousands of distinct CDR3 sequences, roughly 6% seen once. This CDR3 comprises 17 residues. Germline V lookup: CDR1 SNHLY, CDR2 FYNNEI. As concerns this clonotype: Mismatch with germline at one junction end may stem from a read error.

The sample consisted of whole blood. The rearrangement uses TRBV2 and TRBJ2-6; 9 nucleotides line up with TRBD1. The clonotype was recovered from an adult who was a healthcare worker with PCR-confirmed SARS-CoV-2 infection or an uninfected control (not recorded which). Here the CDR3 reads CVSSGDRVITGANVLTF. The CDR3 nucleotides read TGTGTCAGCAGTGGGGACAGGGTTATTACTGGGGCCAACGTCCTGACTTTC.